Listed below are T cell receptor beta chains from one sample, sequenced in a study of shared clonotypes between healthy human individuals. Sequencing used immunoSEQ multiplex PCR; TCRdb keeps in-frame clones, though not all of them. In the table there are 550,000 to 750,000 clones, roughly nine tenths of which are singletons. Input material: naive CD8+ T cells sorted from blood. Every receptor here comes from a man in his thirties or forties in good health. The CDR3 runs from the conserved cysteine through the conserved F or W. The D gene is left open where the match is weak. The size of a clone is reported for some rows only, either as once, few or many, or as a class for expanded clones.

V	size	D	J	DNA	CDR3
TRBV11-2	.	.	TRBJ2-7	TGTGCCAGCAGTGGACACGTGTCCTACGAGCAGTACTTC	CASSGHVSYEQYF
TRBV7-9	.	.	TRBJ2-5	TGTGCCAGCAGCAAAGGTCGTGGCGGGGAAGATTACCAAGAGACCCAGTACTTC	CASSKGRGGEDYQETQYF
TRBV7-3	.	.	TRBJ2-1	TGTGCCAGCAGCTTAGGTGGGGCTAGCTCCTACAATGAGCAGTTCTTC	CASSLGGASSYNEQFF
TRBV27	.	.	TRBJ2-1	TGTGCCAGCAGTTTATTGACAGGAACCTATGAGCAGTTCTTC	CASSLLTGTYEQFF
TRBV10-3	.	TRBD2	TRBJ2-1	TGTGCCACCTCCCTGGGACTAGCGGGAGGGCCTGATAATGAGCAGTTCTTC	CATSLGLAGGPDNEQFF
TRBV7-9	.	.	TRBJ1-4	TGTGCCAGCAGCTTAGCGAGAGGGCCTAATGAAAAACTGTTTTTT	CASSLARGPNEKLFF
TRBV28	once	.	TRBJ1-1	TGTGCCAGCAGTTTTGCTTTGAACACTGAAGCTTTCTTT	CASSFALNTEAFF
TRBV10-3	.	.	TRBJ2-3	TGTGCCATCAGTGAAGGGAGGCGCACAGATACGCAGTATTTT	CAISEGRRTDTQYF
TRBV30	.	.	TRBJ2-2	TGTGCCTGGAGTTTTTCCGGGGAGCTGTTTTTT	CAWSFSGELFF
TRBV5-6	once	.	TRBJ2-6	TGTGCCAGCAGCTCCGCAGGGGCATCTGGGGCCAACGTCCTGACTTTC	CASSSAGASGANVLTF
TRBV25-1	.	TRBD2	TRBJ2-1	TGTGCCAGCAGTGCTATCGGACTAGCGCTAGGGGATGAGCAGTTCTTC	CASSAIGLALGDEQFF
TRBV6-4	many	TRBD2	TRBJ2-1	TGTGCCAGCAGCTCCGGGACTAGCGGGAGTATTGAGCAGTTCTTC	CASSSGTSGSIEQFF
TRBV7-8	.	.	TRBJ2-2	TGTGCCAGCAGCTCGCGGCCGAACACCGGGGAGCTGTTTTTT	CASSSRPNTGELFF
TRBV19	.	.	TRBJ2-7	TGTGCCAGTACCCAAGGGGACCACTACGAGCAGTACTTC	CASTQGDHYEQYF
TRBV7-3	.	TRBD2	TRBJ2-1	TGTGCCAGCAGCTTAAGGGGCGGGAGGATCAACAATGAGCAGTTCTTC	CASSLRGGRINNEQFF
TRBV4-3	.	.	TRBJ1-1	TGCGCCAGCAGCCAAGATGGGGACCTCAATGAAGCTTTCTTT	CASSQDGDLNEAFF
TRBV27	.	TRBD1	TRBJ2-7	TGTGCCAGCAGTTTATCGCGAGCCCGGGACAGGGGGAACGAGCAGTACTTC	CASSLSRARDRGNEQYF
TRBV28	once	TRBD1	TRBJ2-1	TGTGCCAGCATGGGGACAGGGAAAACCTACAATGAGCAGTTCTTC	CASMGTGKTYNEQFF
TRBV2	few	TRBD1	TRBJ2-7	TGTGCCAGCAGTGAGGGACAGGGGATTTCCTACGAGCAGTACTTC	CASSEGQGISYEQYF
TRBV7-2	.	.	TRBJ2-7	TGTGCCAGCAGCCCAGACCTACAGTTCACCGACAGCGAGCAGTACTTC	CASSPDLQFTDSEQYF
TRBV6-6	.	.	TRBJ1-1	TGTGCCAGCAGTCCGTCCAACACTGAAGCTTTCTTT	CASSPSNTEAFF
TRBV15	.	.	TRBJ2-2	TGTGCCACCAGCAGAAGTCGCTTTGGGGAGCTGTTTTTT	CATSRSRFGELFF
TRBV4-1	.	.	TRBJ1-1	TGCGCCAGCAGCGTTGGGGCAGGCCAGTACACTGAAGCTTTCTTT	CASSVGAGQYTEAFF
TRBV7-9	.	.	TRBJ2-1	TGTGCCAGCAGCTTAGTCGTAGGGGCCTACAATGAGCAGTTCTTC	CASSLVVGAYNEQFF
TRBV7-9	.	TRBD1	TRBJ2-7	TGTGCCAGCAGCTCCAGAACCGGTGACAGGGGTTGGTACGAGCAGTACTTC	CASSSRTGDRGWYEQYF
TRBV9	.	.	TRBJ2-3	TGTGCCAGCAGCTCGGGCACAGATACGCAGTATTTT	CASSSGTDTQYF
TRBV25-1	.	.	TRBJ2-7	TGTGCCAGCAGTTGGGACTACGAGCAGTACTTC	CASSWDYEQYF